Below are 2 T cell receptor beta chains sequenced from a single sample in a study of blood T cell repertoires in COVID-19. Sequencing used immunoSEQ multiplex PCR; TCRdb keeps in-frame clones, though not all of them. In the table there are under 500,000 clones, around 88% of which are singletons. Sequencing used peripheral blood. The receptor source for this set is a woman under 40 with acute or convalescent COVID-19.

The J gene is TRBJ2-2, the V gene TRBV5-1, with D perhaps TRBD1 (6 bases). Germline V gene lookup returns CDR1 SGHRS and CDR2 YFSETQ. CDR3 length: 16 residues. The germline V and J ends were trimmed by 0 bases and 7 bases, with 16 bases remaining between them. In DNA, the CDR3 is TGCGCCAGCAGCTTGGCCGCAGGGGATGACGGCGGGGAGCTGTTTTTT. This encodes CASSLAAGDDGGELFF.

This clone was seen more than once but under ten times. The chain uses TRBV6-5 and TRBJ1-2; TRBD1 matches 7 bases. This CDR3 comprises 14 residues. J was trimmed by 6 bases and V by 9 bases; bases with no gene match: 13. The germline V gene encodes CDR1 MNHEY and CDR2 SVGAGI. The CDR3 nucleotides read TGTGCCAGTGGAAACCGACAGGGAAATCATGGCTACACCTTC. The encoded protein is CASGNRQGNHGYTF.